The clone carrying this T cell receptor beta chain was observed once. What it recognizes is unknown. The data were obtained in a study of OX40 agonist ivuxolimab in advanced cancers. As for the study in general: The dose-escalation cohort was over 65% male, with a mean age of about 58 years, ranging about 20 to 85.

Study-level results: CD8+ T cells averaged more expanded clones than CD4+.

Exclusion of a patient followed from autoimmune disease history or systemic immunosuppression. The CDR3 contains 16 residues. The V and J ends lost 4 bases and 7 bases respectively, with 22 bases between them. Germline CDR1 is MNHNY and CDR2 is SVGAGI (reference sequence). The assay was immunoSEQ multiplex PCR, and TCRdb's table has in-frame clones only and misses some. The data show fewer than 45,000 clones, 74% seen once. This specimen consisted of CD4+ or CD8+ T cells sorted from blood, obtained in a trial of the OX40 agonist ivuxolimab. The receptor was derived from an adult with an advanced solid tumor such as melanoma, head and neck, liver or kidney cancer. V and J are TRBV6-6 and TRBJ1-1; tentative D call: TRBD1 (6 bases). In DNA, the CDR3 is TGTGCCAGCAGTTTCAGGACAGTTTTGGGGAATAGTGAAGCTTTCTTT. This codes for CASSFRTVLGNSEAFF.